A selection of T cell receptor beta chains follows, all from one sample in a study of shared clonotypes between healthy human individuals. The table came from immunoSEQ multiplex PCR; TCRdb's copy has only in-frame clones and leaves some out. The sample yields around 690,000 clones, roughly 88% seen once. The source material was memory CD8+ T cells from PBMCs. The receptor set was obtained from a man aged 18-30 years in good health. Some clones in this sample may be carry-over from other donors' samples. The CDR3 runs from the conserved cysteine through the conserved F or W. Each record gives: J gene, D gene, V gene, clone size, CDR3 DNA, CDR3 protein. A D gene is named only where the DNA matches it firmly. Size is stated for part of the rows, as once, few or many counts, or as a class when the clone is expanded.

j_call: TRBJ1-2; d_call: .; v_call: TRBV19; clone_size: .; cdr3_nt: TGTGCCAGTAGTATGCGGGGGTCGGGCTATGGCTACACCTTC; cdr3_aa: CASSMRGSGYGYTF
j_call: TRBJ2-3; d_call: .; v_call: TRBV10-3; clone_size: .; cdr3_nt: TGTGCCATCAGTGACCCCTTCGACAGGACGGTAGCAGATACGCAGTATTTT; cdr3_aa: CAISDPFDRTVADTQYF
j_call: TRBJ2-3; d_call: TRBD1; v_call: TRBV19; clone_size: .; cdr3_nt: TGTGCCAGTAGTAAGGGGGCGCCAGTTAACACAGATACGCAGTATTTT; cdr3_aa: CASSKGAPVNTDTQYF
j_call: TRBJ2-7; d_call: TRBD2; v_call: TRBV10-3; clone_size: .; cdr3_nt: TGTGCCATCAGTGATGGACTAGTCCCACCCAGCTCCTACGAGCAGTACTTC; cdr3_aa: CAISDGLVPPSSYEQYF
j_call: TRBJ2-7; d_call: .; v_call: TRBV5-1; clone_size: .; cdr3_nt: TGCGCCAGCAGCTGGACCGGAAGAGGGTCCTACGAGCAGTACTTC; cdr3_aa: CASSWTGRGSYEQYF
j_call: TRBJ1-4; d_call: .; v_call: TRBV4-1; clone_size: .; cdr3_nt: TGCGCCAGCAGCCATCCCTTGAATGAAAAACTGTTTTTT; cdr3_aa: CASSHPLNEKLFF
j_call: TRBJ2-3; d_call: .; v_call: TRBV9; clone_size: .; cdr3_nt: TGTGCCAGCAGCGTAGCCGGGGCGCGGGTCACAGATACGCAGTATTTT; cdr3_aa: CASSVAGARVTDTQYF
j_call: TRBJ2-7; d_call: .; v_call: TRBV7-9; clone_size: .; cdr3_nt: TGTGCCAGCAGCTCAGCCCCAGGGGATTACGAGCAGTACTTC; cdr3_aa: CASSSAPGDYEQYF
j_call: TRBJ1-1; d_call: .; v_call: TRBV15; clone_size: .; cdr3_nt: TGTGCCACCAGCAGTCGCAGGGGCACTGAAGCTTTCTTT; cdr3_aa: CATSSRRGTEAFF
j_call: TRBJ2-7; d_call: TRBD2; v_call: TRBV30; clone_size: .; cdr3_nt: TGTGCCTGGAGTCCCGACCCGGGGACTAAGATTGCCGCGGAGCAGTACTTC; cdr3_aa: CAWSPDPGTKIAAEQYF
j_call: TRBJ2-7; d_call: .; v_call: TRBV28; clone_size: .; cdr3_nt: TGTGCCAGCAGTTTTGGTCCAGGGGTCGAGCAGTACTTC; cdr3_aa: CASSFGPGVEQYF
j_call: TRBJ2-7; d_call: .; v_call: TRBV27; clone_size: .; cdr3_nt: TGTGCCAGCAGTCTGGGACTGTCCAACGAGCAGTACTTC; cdr3_aa: CASSLGLSNEQYF
j_call: TRBJ1-1; d_call: .; v_call: TRBV10-3; clone_size: .; cdr3_nt: TGTGCCATAGGGGGGAACACTGAAGCTTTCTTT; cdr3_aa: CAIGGNTEAFF
j_call: TRBJ1-2; d_call: TRBD1; v_call: TRBV28; clone_size: .; cdr3_nt: TGTGCCAGCAGTGGGACAGGGCACTATGGCTACACCTTC; cdr3_aa: CASSGTGHYGYTF
j_call: TRBJ2-7; d_call: .; v_call: TRBV6-5; clone_size: .; cdr3_nt: TGTGCCAGCAGTTTATTCACCGGGAGCTACGAGCAGTACTTC; cdr3_aa: CASSLFTGSYEQYF
j_call: TRBJ2-1; d_call: .; v_call: TRBV19; clone_size: .; cdr3_nt: TGTGCCAGTAGGGCAGGCTACAATGAGCAGTTCTTC; cdr3_aa: CASRAGYNEQFF
j_call: TRBJ2-1; d_call: TRBD2; v_call: TRBV4-1; clone_size: .; cdr3_nt: TGCGCCAGCAGCCATCCGTCGACTAGCGGTACCCCCTACAATGAGCAGTTCTTC; cdr3_aa: CASSHPSTSGTPYNEQFF
j_call: TRBJ2-7; d_call: TRBD1; v_call: TRBV28; clone_size: .; cdr3_nt: TGTGCCAGCAGTTTTTCGGGACAGCCCTCCTACGAGCAGTACTTC; cdr3_aa: CASSFSGQPSYEQYF
j_call: TRBJ2-1; d_call: .; v_call: TRBV30; clone_size: .; cdr3_nt: TGTGCCTGGGGAAACAAGCGGGTGACTTTATACAATGAGCAGTTCTTC; cdr3_aa: CAWGNKRVTLYNEQFF
j_call: TRBJ2-7; d_call: .; v_call: TRBV6-1; clone_size: .; cdr3_nt: TGTGCCAGCAGAGTACCGAGCTCCTACGAGCAGTACTTC; cdr3_aa: CASRVPSSYEQYF
j_call: TRBJ2-5; d_call: .; v_call: TRBV18; clone_size: once; cdr3_nt: TGTGCCAGCTCACCACGGGGTCCTACTAGGTACCAAGAGACCCAGTACTTC; cdr3_aa: CASSPRGPTRYQETQYF
j_call: TRBJ2-1; d_call: .; v_call: TRBV6-5; clone_size: .; cdr3_nt: TGTGCCAGCAGTTCAGGGGGGGCAGGCGAGCAGTTCTTC; cdr3_aa: CASSSGGAGEQFF
j_call: TRBJ2-6; d_call: .; v_call: TRBV27; clone_size: .; cdr3_nt: TGTGCCAACATGGGGAGAGCTGGGGCCAACGTCCTGACTTTC; cdr3_aa: CANMGRAGANVLTF
j_call: TRBJ2-1; d_call: .; v_call: TRBV6-6; clone_size: once; cdr3_nt: TGTGCCAGCAGTTATGCGACCTACAATGAGCAGTTCTTC; cdr3_aa: CASSYATYNEQFF
j_call: TRBJ2-6; d_call: .; v_call: TRBV25-1; clone_size: .; cdr3_nt: TGTGCCAGCAGTGAATCGGTTGGGGCCAACGTCCTGACTTTC; cdr3_aa: CASSESVGANVLTF
j_call: TRBJ2-7; d_call: .; v_call: TRBV10-3; clone_size: .; cdr3_nt: TGTGCCATCAGTGTAGGTCGGGACGAGCAGTACTTC; cdr3_aa: CAISVGRDEQYF
j_call: TRBJ2-7; d_call: .; v_call: TRBV6-4; clone_size: .; cdr3_nt: TGTGCCAGCAGTGACCTTGGTGGAGCTGAGAATTGCTACGAGCAGTACTTC; cdr3_aa: CASSDLGGAENCYEQYF